These 8 T cell receptor beta chains were all obtained from the same sample, sequenced in a study of spatial heterogeneity in lung cancer. Time point reported: sample taken at primary tumor resection. TCRdb independently ran MiXCR on the 5' RACE reads; one entry per CDR3 protein. The sample yields under 10,000 distinct CDR3 sequences, 3.5% to 5.5% seen once. Here the sequenced sample was PBMCs, taken at surgery. Every receptor here comes from a male donor with early-stage non-small cell lung cancer.

In its sample, this clonotype was seen many times. The chain is built from TRBV15 and TRBJ1-1; D not resolved. Germline values: CDR1 LNHNV, CDR2 YYDKDF (reference sequence). V was pared by 0 bases and J by 5 bases, with 7 bases between. The CDR3 is made up of 13 amino acids. The CDR3 protein is CATSRDYPTEAFF. In DNA, the CDR3 is TGTGCCACCAGCAGAGATTACCCGACTGAAGCTTTCTTT.

This clonotype qualifies as medium-sized. V usage is TRBV3-1 and J usage is TRBJ1-2, with 10 bases identical to TRBD1. Germline loops: CDR1 LGHDT, CDR2 YNNKEL (reference sequence). J was trimmed by 2 bases and V by 3 bases; bases with no gene match: 6. The CDR3 is made up of 16 amino acids. The CDR3 loop reads CASSHNPGQGNYGYTF. In DNA form, the CDR3 reads TGTGCCAGCAGCCACAATCCGGGACAGGGGAACTATGGCTACACCTTC.

The chain carries TRBV7-9 and TRBJ1-1; D might be TRBD1 (6 bases). Trimming pared 0 bases from V and 9 bases from J, leaving 17 bases between. This CDR3 has 15 amino acids. Germline loops: CDR1 SEHNR, CDR2 FQNEAQ (reference sequence). The CDR3 coding sequence is TGTGCCAGCAGCTTAGCCACGACAGGTCTTGGGAAAGCTTTCTTT. Translated, it gives CASSLATTGLGKAFF.

This clonotype was seen repeatedly, ten times or more. CDR3 region: CASSQNSGGGNQPQHF. CDR3 nucleotide sequence: TGTGCCAGCAGCCAGAACTCCGGCGGTGGCAATCAGCCCCAGCATTTT. The rearrangement uses TRBV7-2 and TRBJ1-5; D call uncertain. The V gene's germline CDR1 is SGHTA and CDR2 FQGNSA. With 5 bases removed from V and 2 bases from J, the gap between germline ends came to 16 bases. The CDR3 spans 16 residues.

This clonotype was detected a few times. The rearrangement joins TRBV28 to TRBJ1-2; D is ambiguous. The germline gives CDR1 MDHEN, CDR2 SYDVKM. The length of the CDR3 is 14 residues. The germline V and J ends were trimmed by 7 bases and 1 base, with 13 bases remaining between them. CDR3: CASMTLQVNYGYTF. DNA for the CDR3: TGTGCCAGCATGACCCTACAAGTTAACTATGGCTACACCTTC.

This clonotype appeared many times. The chain is built from TRBV6-1 and TRBJ2-1; the match to TRBD1 covers 7 bases. V lost 6 bases, J lost 3 bases, and 5 bases stayed unmatched. Germline V CDR1 and CDR2: MNHNS, SASEGT. CDR3 length equals 14 residues. The CDR3, as DNA: TGTGCCAGCAGCGTGACAGGGTTCTACAATGAGCAGTTCTTC. It yields the protein CASSVTGFYNEQFF.

This clonotype has ten or more counts. The chain couples TRBV20-1 to TRBJ2-7; D might be TRBD2 (5 bases). Germline CDR1 and CDR2: DFQATT and SNEGSKA (reference sequence). The CDR3 contains 13 residues. V was pared by 5 bases and J by 2 bases, with 13 bases between. CDR3 DNA: TGCAGTGCTTTTCTACCGACTACCTACGAGCAGTACTTC. The encoded protein is CSAFLPTTYEQYF.

This clonotype was detected ten times or more. The rearrangement joins TRBV20-1 to TRBJ1-5; no firm D call. The germline V and J ends were trimmed by 0 bases and 2 bases, with 8 bases remaining between them. The V gene's germline CDR1 is DFQATT and CDR2 SNEGSKA (reference sequence). The CDR3 is made up of 14 amino acids. CDR3 nucleotides: TGCAGTGCTAGAGATCGGCGGGGCAATCAGCCCCAGCATTTT. It yields the protein CSARDRRGNQPQHF.